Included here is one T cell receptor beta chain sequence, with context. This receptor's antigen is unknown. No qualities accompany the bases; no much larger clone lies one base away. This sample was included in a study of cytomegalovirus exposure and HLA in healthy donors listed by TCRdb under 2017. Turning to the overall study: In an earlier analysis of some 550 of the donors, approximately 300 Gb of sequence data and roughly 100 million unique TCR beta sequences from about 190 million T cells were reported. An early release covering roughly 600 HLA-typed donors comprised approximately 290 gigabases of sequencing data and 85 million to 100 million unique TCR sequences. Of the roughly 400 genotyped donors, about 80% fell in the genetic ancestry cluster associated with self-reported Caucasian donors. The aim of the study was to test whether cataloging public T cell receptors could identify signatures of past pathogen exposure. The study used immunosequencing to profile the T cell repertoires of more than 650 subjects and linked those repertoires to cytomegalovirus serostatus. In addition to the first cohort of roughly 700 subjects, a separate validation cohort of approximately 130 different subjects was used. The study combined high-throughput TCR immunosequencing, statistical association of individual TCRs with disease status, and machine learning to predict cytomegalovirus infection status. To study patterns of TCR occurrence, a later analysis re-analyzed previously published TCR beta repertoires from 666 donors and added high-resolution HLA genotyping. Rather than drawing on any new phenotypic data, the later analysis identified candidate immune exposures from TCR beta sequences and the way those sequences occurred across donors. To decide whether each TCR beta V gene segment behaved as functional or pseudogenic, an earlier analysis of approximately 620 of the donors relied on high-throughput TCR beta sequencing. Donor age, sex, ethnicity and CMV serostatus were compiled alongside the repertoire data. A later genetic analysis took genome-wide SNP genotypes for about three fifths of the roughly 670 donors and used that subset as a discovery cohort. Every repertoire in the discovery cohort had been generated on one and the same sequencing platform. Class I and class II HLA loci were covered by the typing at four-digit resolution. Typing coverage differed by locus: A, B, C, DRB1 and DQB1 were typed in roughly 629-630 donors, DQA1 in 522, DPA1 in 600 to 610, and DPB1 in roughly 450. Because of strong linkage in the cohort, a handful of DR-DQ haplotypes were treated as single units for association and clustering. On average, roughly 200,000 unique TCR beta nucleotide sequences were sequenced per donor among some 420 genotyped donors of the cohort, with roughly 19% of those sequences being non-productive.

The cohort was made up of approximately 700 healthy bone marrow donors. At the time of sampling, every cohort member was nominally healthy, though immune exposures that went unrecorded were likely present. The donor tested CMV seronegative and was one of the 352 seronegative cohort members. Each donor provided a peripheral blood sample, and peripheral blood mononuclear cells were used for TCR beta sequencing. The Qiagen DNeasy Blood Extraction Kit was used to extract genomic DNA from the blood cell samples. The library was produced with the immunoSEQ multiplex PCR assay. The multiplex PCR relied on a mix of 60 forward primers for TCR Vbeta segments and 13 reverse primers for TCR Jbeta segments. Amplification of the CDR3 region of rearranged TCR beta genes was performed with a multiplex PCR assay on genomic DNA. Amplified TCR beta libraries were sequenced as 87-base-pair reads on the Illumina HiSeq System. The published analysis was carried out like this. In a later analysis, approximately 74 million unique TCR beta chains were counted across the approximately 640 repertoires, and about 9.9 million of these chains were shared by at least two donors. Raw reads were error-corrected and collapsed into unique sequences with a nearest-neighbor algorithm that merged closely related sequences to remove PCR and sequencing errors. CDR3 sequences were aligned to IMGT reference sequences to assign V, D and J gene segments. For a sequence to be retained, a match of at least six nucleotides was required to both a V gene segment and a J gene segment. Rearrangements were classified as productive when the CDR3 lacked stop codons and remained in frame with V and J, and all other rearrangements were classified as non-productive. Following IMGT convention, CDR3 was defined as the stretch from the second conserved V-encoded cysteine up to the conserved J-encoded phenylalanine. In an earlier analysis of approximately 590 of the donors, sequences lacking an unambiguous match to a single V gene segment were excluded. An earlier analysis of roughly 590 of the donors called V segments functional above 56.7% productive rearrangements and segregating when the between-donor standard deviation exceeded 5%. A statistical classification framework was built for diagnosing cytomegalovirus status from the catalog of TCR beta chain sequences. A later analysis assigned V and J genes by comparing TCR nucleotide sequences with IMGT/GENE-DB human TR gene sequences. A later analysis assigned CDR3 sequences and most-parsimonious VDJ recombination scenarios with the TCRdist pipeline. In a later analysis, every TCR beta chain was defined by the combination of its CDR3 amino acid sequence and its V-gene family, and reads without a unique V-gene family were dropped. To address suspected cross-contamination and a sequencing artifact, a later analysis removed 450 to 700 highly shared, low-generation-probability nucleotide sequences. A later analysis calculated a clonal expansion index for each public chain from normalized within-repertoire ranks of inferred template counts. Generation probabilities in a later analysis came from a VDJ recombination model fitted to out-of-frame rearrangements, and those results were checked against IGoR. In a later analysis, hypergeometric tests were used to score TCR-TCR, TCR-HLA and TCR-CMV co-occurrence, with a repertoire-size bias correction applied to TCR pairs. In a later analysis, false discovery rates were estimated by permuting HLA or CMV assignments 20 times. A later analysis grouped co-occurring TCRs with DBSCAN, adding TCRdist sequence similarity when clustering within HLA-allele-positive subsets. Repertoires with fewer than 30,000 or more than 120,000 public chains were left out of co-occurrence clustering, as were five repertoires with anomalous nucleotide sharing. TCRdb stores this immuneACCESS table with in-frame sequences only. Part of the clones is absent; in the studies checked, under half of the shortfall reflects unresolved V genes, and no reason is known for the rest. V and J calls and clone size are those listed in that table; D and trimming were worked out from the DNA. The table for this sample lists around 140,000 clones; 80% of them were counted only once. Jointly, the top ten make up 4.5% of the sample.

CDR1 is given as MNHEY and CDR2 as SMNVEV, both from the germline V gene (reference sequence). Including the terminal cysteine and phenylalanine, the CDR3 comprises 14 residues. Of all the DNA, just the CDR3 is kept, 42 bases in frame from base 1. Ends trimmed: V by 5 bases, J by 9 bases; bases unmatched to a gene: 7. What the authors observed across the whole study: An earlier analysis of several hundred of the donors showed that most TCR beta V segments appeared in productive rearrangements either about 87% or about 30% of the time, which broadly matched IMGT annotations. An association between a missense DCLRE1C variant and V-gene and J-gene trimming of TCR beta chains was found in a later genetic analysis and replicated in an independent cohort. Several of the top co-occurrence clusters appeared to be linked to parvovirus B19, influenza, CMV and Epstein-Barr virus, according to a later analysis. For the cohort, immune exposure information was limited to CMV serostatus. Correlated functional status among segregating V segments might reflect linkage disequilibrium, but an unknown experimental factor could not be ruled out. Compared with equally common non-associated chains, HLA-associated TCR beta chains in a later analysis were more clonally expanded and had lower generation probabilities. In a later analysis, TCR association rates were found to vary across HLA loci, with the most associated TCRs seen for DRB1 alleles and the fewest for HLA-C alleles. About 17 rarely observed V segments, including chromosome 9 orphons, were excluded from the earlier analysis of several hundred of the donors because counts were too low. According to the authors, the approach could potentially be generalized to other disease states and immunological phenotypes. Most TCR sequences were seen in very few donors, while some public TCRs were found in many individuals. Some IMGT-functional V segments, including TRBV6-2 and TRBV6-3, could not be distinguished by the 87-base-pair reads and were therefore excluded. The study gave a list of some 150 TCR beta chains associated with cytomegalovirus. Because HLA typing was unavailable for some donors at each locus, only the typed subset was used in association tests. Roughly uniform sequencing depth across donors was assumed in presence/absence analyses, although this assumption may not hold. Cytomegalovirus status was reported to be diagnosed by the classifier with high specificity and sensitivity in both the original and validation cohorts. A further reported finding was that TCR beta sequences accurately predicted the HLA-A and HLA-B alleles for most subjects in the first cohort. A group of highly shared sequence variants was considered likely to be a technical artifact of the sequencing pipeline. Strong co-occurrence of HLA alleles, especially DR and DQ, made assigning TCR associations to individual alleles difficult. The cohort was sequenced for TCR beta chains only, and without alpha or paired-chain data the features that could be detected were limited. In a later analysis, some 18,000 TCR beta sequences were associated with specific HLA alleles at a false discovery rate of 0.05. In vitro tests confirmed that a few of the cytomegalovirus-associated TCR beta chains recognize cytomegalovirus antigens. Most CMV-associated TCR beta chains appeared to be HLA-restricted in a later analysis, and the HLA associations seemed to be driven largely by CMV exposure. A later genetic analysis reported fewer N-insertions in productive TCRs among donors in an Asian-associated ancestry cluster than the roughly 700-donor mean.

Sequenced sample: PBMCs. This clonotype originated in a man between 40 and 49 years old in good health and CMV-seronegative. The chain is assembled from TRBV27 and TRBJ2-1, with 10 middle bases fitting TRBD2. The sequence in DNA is TGTGCCAGCAGTCGGCAGCGGGGGGGCGGTGAGCAGTTCTTC. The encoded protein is CASSRQRGGGEQFF.